The 27 T cell receptor beta chains below were found in one sample sequenced in a study of siplizumab effects on memory and regulatory T cells. Produced via immunoSEQ multiplex PCR; TCRdb's table is partial and in-frame only. The data show 100,000 or so clones, with 93% seen just once and approximately 0.17% held by the top ten. The specimen sequenced was non-Treg CD4+ T cells sorted from blood. These receptors originate from a human donor in good health.

Concerning this clone: Other DNA sequences of this sample code for an identical CDR3. The J gene is TRBJ1-4, the V gene TRBV5-1; D is perhaps TRBD1 (6 bases). The CDR3 contains 14 residues. The germline V gene encodes CDR1 SGHRS and CDR2 YFSETQ. Trimming removed 0 bases at V and 7 bases at J, with 10 bases between. CDR3 DNA: TGCGCCAGCAGCTTGGGTAGGGGGGCTGAAAAACTGTTTTTT. Its protein product is CASSLGRGAEKLFF.

The chain links TRBV28 to TRBJ2-1, with no clear D. Germline CDR1 is MDHEN and CDR2 is SYDVKM. V was trimmed by 7 bases and J by 2 bases, leaving 18 bases between them. The CDR3 runs to 16 residues. The CDR3 loop reads CASTVADPVPYNEQFF. CDR3 nucleotide sequence: TGTGCCAGCACAGTGGCGGATCCTGTCCCCTACAATGAGCAGTTCTTC.

The chain joins TRBV7-2 to TRBJ2-3; D might be TRBD2 (6 bases). Trimming stripped 2 bases from V and 1 base from J, with 7 bases between. CDR1 and CDR2 (germline): SGHTA, FQGNSA. The CDR3 is made up of 14 amino acids. CDR3 residues: CASSLWGGTDTQYF. The CDR3 nucleotides are TGTGCCAGCAGCTTATGGGGGGGCACAGATACGCAGTATTTT.

The genes are TRBV5-1 and TRBJ2-2; TRBD2 might be the D (5 bases). This CDR3 is 14 amino acids long. V gave up 0 bases and J gave up 4 bases, with 7 bases separating them. The germline V gene encodes CDR1 SGHRS and CDR2 YFSETQ. The CDR3 is CASSLVAGTGELFF. The CDR3 region has the DNA TGCGCCAGCAGCTTGGTTGCGGGCACCGGGGAGCTGTTTTTT.

The chain couples TRBV10-3 to TRBJ1-2; 7 bases align to TRBD1. V shed 10 bases and J 3 bases; nucleotides not matched to a gene: 8. In germline, CDR1 is ENHRY, CDR2 SYGVKD. The CDR3 spans 13 residues. The CDR3 sequence: CASYRDSDYGYTF. CDR3 in DNA: TGTGCCAGTTACCGGGACAGCGACTATGGCTACACCTTC.

The genes are TRBV28 and TRBJ1-2, with 7 bases fitting TRBD1. Germline V lookup: CDR1 MDHEN, CDR2 SYDVKM. The CDR3 loop spans 14 amino acids. J was trimmed by 7 bases and V by 3 bases; bases with no gene match: 8. CDR3 sequence (DNA): TGTGCCAGCAGTTTGCCCGGGACAGCATTTGGCTACACCTTC. Translating it yields CASSLPGTAFGYTF.

This chain joins TRBV14 and TRBJ1-1, with TRBD1 matching 7 bases. There are 11 residues in the CDR3. The germline V gene encodes CDR1 SGHDN and CDR2 FVKESK. Unmatched junction bases numbered 1, after V lost 2 bases and J lost 10 bases. The DNA for the CDR3 is TGTGCCAGCAGCCAAACAGGGGTAGCTTTCTTT. Translation: CASSQTGVAFF.

The rearrangement joins TRBV12-5 to TRBJ1-3; D not certain. The CDR3 loop spans 17 amino acids. Trimming removed 6 bases from V and 2 bases from J, with 20 bases in between. The germline gives CDR1 LGHNT, CDR2 FRNRAP. The CDR3 loop is CASGPIDGRAAGNTIYF. The CDR3, as DNA: TGTGCTAGTGGGCCAATAGACGGGAGAGCGGCTGGAAACACCATATATTTT.

The chain links TRBV14 to TRBJ1-2; 9 bases line up with TRBD1. The V and J ends lost 4 bases and 1 base, in that order; junction bases with no gene match: 4. CDR3 size: 15 residues. Per the germline V gene, CDR1 is SGHDN and CDR2 is FVKESK. The CDR3: CASSLQGAFNYGYTF. DNA for the CDR3: TGTGCCAGCAGCCTACAGGGGGCCTTTAACTATGGCTACACCTTC.

This sequence joins TRBV6-1 and TRBJ1-1; D uncertain. The ends were cut back, 3 bases at V and 8 bases at J, with 10 bases in the middle. The CDR3 sequence is 12 residues long. Germline CDR1 reads MNHNS; CDR2 reads SASEGT. The DNA for the CDR3 is TGTGCCAGCAGTGAGATGGGGAACGAAGCTTTCTTT. It encodes CASSEMGNEAFF.

V gene TRBV13 combines with J gene TRBJ1-3; no clear D. V was shortened by 0 bases and J by 0 bases, with 3 bases between the two germline ends. This CDR3 is built from 14 residues. Germline CDR1 and CDR2: PRHDT and FYEKMQ (reference sequence). The CDR3 nucleotides are TGTGCCAGCAGCTTAGGAGGCTCTGGAAACACCATATATTTT. Translation gives CASSLGGSGNTIYF.

The J gene is TRBJ2-5, the V gene TRBV28; 12 nucleotides line up with TRBD2. Judging by the DNA end, TRBJ2-7 fits better; the J call may be wrong. Germline lookup yields CDR1 MDHEN and CDR2 SYDVKM. CDR3 length equals 17 residues. The CDR3 sequence: CASSPHMTSGGGYEQYF. In nucleotides, the CDR3 is TGTGCCAGCAGCCCACATATGACTAGCGGGGGAGGCTACGAGCAGTACTTC.

The gene calls are TRBV7-2 and TRBJ2-7, with 13 bases matching TRBD2. This CDR3 region has 15 residues. Germline assignment: CDR1 SGHTA and CDR2 FQGNSA. Losses at the gene ends were 3 bases for V and 3 bases for J; bases not matched to a gene: 2. CDR3 sequence: CASSLGLAGLYEQYF. The CDR3 nucleotides are TGTGCCAGCAGCTTGGGACTAGCGGGGCTCTACGAGCAGTACTTC.

This rearrangement joins TRBV5-1 to TRBJ2-5; D perhaps matches TRBD2 (5 bases). Germline loops: CDR1 SGHRS, CDR2 YFSETQ. Trimming stripped 3 bases from V and 3 bases from J, with 12 bases between. The CDR3 is 14 amino acids. The CDR3 nucleotides read TGCGCCAGCAGCTCCCGGGGTCCCAAAGAGACCCAGTACTTC. Its translation: CASSSRGPKETQYF.

J is TRBJ2-3 and V is TRBV5-5; TRBD2 aligns across 11 bases. The CDR3 covers 18 residues. Germline-derived CDR1 and CDR2 are SGHKS and YYEKEE (reference sequence). The V gene end was trimmed by 1 base and the J gene end by 0 bases; junction bases not matched to a gene: 7. The CDR3 sequence: CASSLRLAGGASTDTQYF. The DNA of the CDR3 is TGTGCCAGCAGCTTGCGTCTAGCGGGGGGTGCCAGCACAGATACGCAGTATTTT.

The chain employs TRBV5-1 and TRBJ1-1, with a weak D call TRBD1 (5 bases). V lost 2 bases and J 7 bases, leaving 9 bases between the germline ends. CDR1 and CDR2 from the germline V gene are SGHRS and YFSETQ. The CDR3 totals 12 residues. CDR3 in DNA: TGCGCCAGCAGCTTTCAGAGGGGTGAAGCTTTCTTT. Protein: CASSFQRGEAFF.

The CDR3 sequence is CASSLVREQYF. DNA of the CDR3: TGTGCCAGCAGCTTAGTGCGCGAGCAGTACTTC. The rearrangement joins TRBV11-2 to TRBJ2-7, with D uncertain. The CDR3 is 11 amino acids. V was shortened by 1 base and J by 6 bases, with 4 bases between the two germline ends. Germline V lookup: CDR1 SGHAT, CDR2 FQNNGV.

CDR3 protein: CASSQDRDAYEQYF. The CDR3 nucleotides are TGCGCCAGCAGCCAAGATCGAGACGCCTACGAGCAGTACTTC. The rearrangement joins TRBV4-3 to TRBJ2-7; D remains ambiguous. CDR1 and CDR2 (germline): LGHNA, YSLEER. Trimming pared 0 bases from V and 2 bases from J, leaving 8 bases between. There are 14 residues in the CDR3.

The chain combines TRBV10-3 with TRBJ2-1, with 9 bases matching TRBD1. The CDR3 is 16 residues long. In germline, CDR1 is ENHRY, CDR2 SYGVKD. V was pared by 8 bases and J by 4 bases, with 12 bases of the junction left unmatched. CDR3: CAISAGTGTLYNEQFF. The CDR3 coding sequence is TGTGCCATCTCCGCCGGGACAGGGACCCTTTACAATGAGCAGTTCTTC.

The chain employs TRBV28 and TRBJ1-1; 8 nucleotides align to TRBD1. The germline gives CDR1 MDHEN, CDR2 SYDVKM. The J segment lost 1 base and the V segment lost 5 bases, leaving 6 bases of the junction unmatched. The length of the CDR3 is 15 residues. The CDR3 here is CASSPGTGRNTEAFF. In DNA form, the CDR3 reads TGTGCCAGCAGTCCCGGGACAGGCCGGAACACTGAAGCTTTCTTT.

The CDR3 nucleotides are TGTGCCAGCTCCGACAGGGTGAACAATCAGCCCCAGCATTTT. The encoded protein is CASSDRVNNQPQHF. V is TRBV7-3 and J is TRBJ1-5; 7 bases agree with TRBD1. CDR1 and CDR2 from the germline V gene are SGHTA and FQGTGA. Trimming cost V 8 bases and J 3 bases; bases outside gene matches: 7. This CDR3 has 14 amino acids. The variable domain in full, completed from reference TRBV7-3 and TRBJ1-5, reads GAGVSQTPSNKVTEKGKYVELRCDPISGHTALYWYRQSLGQGPEFLIYFQGTGAADDSGLPNDRFFAVRPEGSVSTLKIQRTERGDSAVYLCASSDRVNNQPQHFGDGTRLSIL.

The chain couples TRBV6-4 to TRBJ2-7, with no clear D. CDR1 MRHNA and CDR2 SNTAGT come from the germline V gene. Trimming took off 10 bases at V and 5 bases at J, with 18 bases between the two ends. The CDR3 is 13 amino acids. Here the CDR3 DNA reads TGTGCCAAAACTTATTACGGTGTCCACGAGCAGTACTTC. This gives the protein CAKTYYGVHEQYF.

This clone occurred once. V gene TRBV18 combines with J gene TRBJ2-3; the D call may be TRBD1 or TRBD2 (6 bases each). The CDR3 spans 16 residues. Trimming took off 3 bases at V and 4 bases at J, with 17 bases between the two ends. In germline, CDR1 is KGHSH, CDR2 LQKENI. For the CDR3, the DNA is TGTGCCAGCTCACCGAGGGGGGCCGGAACTGCAGATACGCAGTATTTT. Translated: CASSPRGAGTADTQYF.

The rearrangement links TRBV5-1 to TRBJ2-1; D gene unclear. The CDR3 is 12 residues long. Per germline, CDR1 SGHRS and CDR2 YFSETQ. Trimming left V 3 bases short and J 4 bases short, with 5 bases between. The CDR3 DNA reads as TGCGCCAGCAGCTCGGGTTACAATGAGCAGTTCTTC. This codes for CASSSGYNEQFF.

The chain combines TRBV6-5 with TRBJ2-5, with 8 bases that match TRBD2. The CDR3 is 14 residues long. Germline V CDR1 and CDR2: MNHEY, SVGAGI. The V gene end was trimmed by 2 bases and the J gene end by 2 bases; junction bases not matched to a gene: 1. Written as DNA, the CDR3 is TGTGCCAGCAGTTACCGGGGGGGACAAGAGACCCAGTACTTC. As protein: CASSYRGGQETQYF.

This clone showed up just once. The CDR3 loop is CASSGRTLGNQPQHF. Here the CDR3 DNA reads TGTGCCAGCAGCGGCAGGACCCTGGGCAATCAGCCCCAGCATTTT. The J gene is TRBJ1-5, the V gene TRBV5-6, with D unresolved. CDR1 and CDR2 from the germline V gene are SGHDT and YYEEEE. The CDR3 extends over 15 amino acids. Trimming cost V 4 bases and J 2 bases, with 13 bases left between them. The variable domain in full, with the rest retrieved from reference TRBV5-6 and TRBJ1-5, is DAGVTQSPTHLIKTRGQQVTLRCSPKSGHDTVSWYQQALGQGPQFIFQYYEEEERQRGNFPDRFSGHQFPNYSSELNVNALLLGDSALYLCASSGRTLGNQPQHFGDGTRLSIL.

V usage is TRBV5-1 and J usage is TRBJ2-3, with 7 bases identical to TRBD2. This CDR3 is 16 amino acids long. In germline, CDR1 is SGHRS, CDR2 YFSETQ. The junction had 10 bases not matched to a gene; V was cut back by 4 bases and J by 2 bases. CDR3 sequence reads: CASSPIGSGVTDTQYF. In nucleotides, the CDR3 is TGCGCCAGCAGCCCCATTGGAAGCGGGGTCACAGATACGCAGTATTTT. Together with reference TRBV5-1 and TRBJ2-3, the CDR3 gives the full variable domain: KAGVTQTPRYLIKTRGQQVTLSCSPISGHRSVSWYQQTPGQGLQFLFEYFSETQRNKGNFPGRFSGRQFSNSRSEMNVSTLELGDSALYLCASSPIGSGVTDTQYFGPGTRLTVL.